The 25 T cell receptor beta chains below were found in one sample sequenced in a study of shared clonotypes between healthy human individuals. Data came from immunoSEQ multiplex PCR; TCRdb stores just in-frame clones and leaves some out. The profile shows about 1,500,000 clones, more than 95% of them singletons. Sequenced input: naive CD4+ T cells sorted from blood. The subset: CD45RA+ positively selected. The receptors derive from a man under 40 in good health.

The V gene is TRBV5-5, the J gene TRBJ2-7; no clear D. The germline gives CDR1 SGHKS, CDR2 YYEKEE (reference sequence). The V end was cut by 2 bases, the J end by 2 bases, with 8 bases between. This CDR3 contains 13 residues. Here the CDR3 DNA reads TGTGCCAGCAGCTTTGGAACAGCCTACGAGCAGTACTTC. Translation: CASSFGTAYEQYF.

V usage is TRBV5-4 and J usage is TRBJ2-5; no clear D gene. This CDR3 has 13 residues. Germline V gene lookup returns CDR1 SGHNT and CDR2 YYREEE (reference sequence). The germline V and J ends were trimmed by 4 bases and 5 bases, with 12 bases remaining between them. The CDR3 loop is CASSPTRMETQYF. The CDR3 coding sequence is TGTGCCAGCAGCCCGACGCGCATGGAGACCCAGTACTTC.

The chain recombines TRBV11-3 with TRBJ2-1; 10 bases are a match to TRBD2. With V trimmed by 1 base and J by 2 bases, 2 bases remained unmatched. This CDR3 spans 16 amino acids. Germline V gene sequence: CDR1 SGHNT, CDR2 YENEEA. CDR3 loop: CASSLVGLAAYNEQFF. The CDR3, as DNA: TGTGCCAGCAGCTTAGTCGGACTAGCGGCCTACAATGAGCAGTTCTTC.

CDR3 sequence reads: CASSEAGGDNQPQHF. DNA of the CDR3: TGTGCCAGCAGTGAGGCAGGGGGAGACAATCAGCCCCAGCATTTT. V usage is TRBV6-1 and J usage is TRBJ1-5; 7 positions agree with TRBD1. The CDR3 runs 15 residues. Trimming took 3 bases from V and 3 from J; bases not matched to a gene: 5. The germline V gene has CDR1 MNHNS and CDR2 SASEGT.

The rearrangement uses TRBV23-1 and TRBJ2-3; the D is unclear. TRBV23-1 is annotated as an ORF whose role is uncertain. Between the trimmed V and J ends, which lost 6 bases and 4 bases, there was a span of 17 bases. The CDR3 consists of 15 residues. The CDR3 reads CASSRSSSRADTQYF. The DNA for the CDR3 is TGCGCCAGCAGCCGATCCTCGTCAAGAGCAGATACGCAGTATTTT.

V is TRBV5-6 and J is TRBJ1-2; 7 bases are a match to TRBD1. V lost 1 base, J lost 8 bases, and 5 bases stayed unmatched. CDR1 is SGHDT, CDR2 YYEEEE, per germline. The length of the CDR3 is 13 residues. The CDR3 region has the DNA TGTGCCAGCAGCTTGAGACAGGGCGGCGGCTACACCTTC. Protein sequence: CASSLRQGGGYTF. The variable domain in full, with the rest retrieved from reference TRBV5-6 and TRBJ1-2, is DAGVTQSPTHLIKTRGQQVTLRCSPKSGHDTVSWYQQALGQGPQFIFQYYEEEERQRGNFPDRFSGHQFPNYSSELNVNALLLGDSALYLCASSLRQGGGYTFGSGTRLTVV.

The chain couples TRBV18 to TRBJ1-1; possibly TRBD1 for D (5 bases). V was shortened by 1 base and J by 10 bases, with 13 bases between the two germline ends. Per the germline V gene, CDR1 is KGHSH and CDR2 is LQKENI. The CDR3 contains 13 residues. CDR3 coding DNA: TGTGCCAGCTCACCACGCGCCAGGGAAGGAGCTTTCTTT. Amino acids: CASSPRAREGAFF.

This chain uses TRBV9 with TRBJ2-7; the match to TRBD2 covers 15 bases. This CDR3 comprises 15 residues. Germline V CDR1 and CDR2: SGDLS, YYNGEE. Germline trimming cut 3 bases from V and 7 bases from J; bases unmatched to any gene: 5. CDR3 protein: CASSARGTSGREQYF. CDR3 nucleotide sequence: TGTGCCAGCAGCGCCCGAGGGACTAGCGGGAGGGAGCAGTACTTC.

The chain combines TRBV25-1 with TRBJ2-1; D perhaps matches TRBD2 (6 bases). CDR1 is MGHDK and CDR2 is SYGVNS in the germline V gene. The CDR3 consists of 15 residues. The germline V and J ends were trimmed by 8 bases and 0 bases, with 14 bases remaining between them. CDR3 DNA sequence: TGTGCCAGCGGGGGGAGTCCGAGCTCCTACAATGAGCAGTTCTTC. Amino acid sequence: CASGGSPSSYNEQFF. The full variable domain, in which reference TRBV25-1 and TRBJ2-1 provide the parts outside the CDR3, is EADIYQTPRYLVIGTGKKITLECSQTMGHDKMYWYQQDPGMELHLIHYSYGVNSTEKGDLSSESTVSRIRTEHFPLTLESARPSHTSQYLCASGGSPSSYNEQFFGPGTRLTVL.

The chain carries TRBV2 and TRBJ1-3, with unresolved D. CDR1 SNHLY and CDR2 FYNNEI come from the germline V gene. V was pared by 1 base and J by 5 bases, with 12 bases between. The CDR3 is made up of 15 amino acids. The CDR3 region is CASSEGGIGRNTIYF. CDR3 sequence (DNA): TGTGCCAGCAGTGAAGGGGGTATCGGGCGAAACACCATATATTTT.

The CDR3 spells CASRGTLTSYEQYF. CDR3 coding DNA: TGTGCCAGCAGGGGGACACTGACCTCCTACGAGCAGTACTTC. V is TRBV6-1 and J is TRBJ2-7, with a weak D call TRBD1 (6 bases). The CDR3 consists of 14 residues. The V and J ends lost 6 bases and 0 bases respectively, with 12 bases between them. CDR1 is MNHNS and CDR2 is SASEGT in the germline V gene.

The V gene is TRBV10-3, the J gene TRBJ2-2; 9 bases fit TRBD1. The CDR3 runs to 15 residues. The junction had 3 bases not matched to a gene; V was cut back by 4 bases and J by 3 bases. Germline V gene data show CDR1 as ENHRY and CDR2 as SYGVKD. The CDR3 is CAISAGTGYTGELFF. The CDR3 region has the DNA TGTGCCATCAGTGCCGGGACAGGGTACACCGGGGAGCTGTTTTTT.

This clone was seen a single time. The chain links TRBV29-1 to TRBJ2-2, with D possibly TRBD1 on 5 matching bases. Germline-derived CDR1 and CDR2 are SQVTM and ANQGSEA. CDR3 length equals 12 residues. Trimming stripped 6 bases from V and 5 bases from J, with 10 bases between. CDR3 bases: TGCAGCGTGTCGAAGGGGACCGGGGAGCTGTTTTTT. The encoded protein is CSVSKGTGELFF.

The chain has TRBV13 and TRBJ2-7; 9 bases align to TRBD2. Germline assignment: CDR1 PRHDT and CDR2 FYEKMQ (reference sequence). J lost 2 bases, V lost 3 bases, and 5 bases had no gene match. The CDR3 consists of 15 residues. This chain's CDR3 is CASSFERTSAYEQYF. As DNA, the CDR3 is TGTGCCAGCAGCTTTGAGAGGACTAGCGCCTACGAGCAGTACTTC.

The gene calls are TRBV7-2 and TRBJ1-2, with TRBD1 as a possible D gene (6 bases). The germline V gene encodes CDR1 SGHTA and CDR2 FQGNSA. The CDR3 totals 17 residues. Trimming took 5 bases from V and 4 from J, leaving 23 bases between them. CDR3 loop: CASSLKGGLRFSYGYTF. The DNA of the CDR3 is TGTGCCAGCAGCCTAAAGGGGGGCCTCAGGTTCAGCTATGGCTACACCTTC.

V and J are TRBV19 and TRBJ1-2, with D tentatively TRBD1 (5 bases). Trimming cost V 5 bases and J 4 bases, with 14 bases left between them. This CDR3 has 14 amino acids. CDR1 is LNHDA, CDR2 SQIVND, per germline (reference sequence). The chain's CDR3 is CASSPGQRIYGYTF. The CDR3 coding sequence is TGTGCCAGTAGTCCGGGGCAGCGTATCTATGGCTACACCTTC. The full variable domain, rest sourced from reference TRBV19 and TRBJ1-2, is DGGITQSPKYLFRKEGQNVTLSCEQNLNHDAMYWYRQDPGQGLRLIYYSQIVNDFQKGDIAEGYSVSREKKESFPLTVTSAQKNPTAFYLCASSPGQRIYGYTFGSGTRLTVV.

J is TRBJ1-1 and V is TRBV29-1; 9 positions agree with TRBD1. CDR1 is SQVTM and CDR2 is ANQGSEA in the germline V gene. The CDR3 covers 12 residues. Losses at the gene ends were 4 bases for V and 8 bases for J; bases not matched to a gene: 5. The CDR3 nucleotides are TGCAGCGTTGTACGGGACAGGGTCGAAGCTTTCTTT. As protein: CSVVRDRVEAFF.

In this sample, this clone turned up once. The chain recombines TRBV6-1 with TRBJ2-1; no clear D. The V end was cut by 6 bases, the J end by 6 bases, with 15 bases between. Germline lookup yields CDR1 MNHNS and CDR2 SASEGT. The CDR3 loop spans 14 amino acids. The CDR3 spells CASSRGSIPNEQFF. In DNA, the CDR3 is TGTGCCAGCAGCCGCGGCTCCATCCCCAATGAGCAGTTCTTC.

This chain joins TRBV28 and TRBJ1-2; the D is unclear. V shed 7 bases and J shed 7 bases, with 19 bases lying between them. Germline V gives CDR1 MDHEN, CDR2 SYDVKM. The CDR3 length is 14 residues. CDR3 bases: TGTGCCAGCACCGAGGATCCCCCGGGCAGTGGCTACACCTTC. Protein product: CASTEDPPGSGYTF.

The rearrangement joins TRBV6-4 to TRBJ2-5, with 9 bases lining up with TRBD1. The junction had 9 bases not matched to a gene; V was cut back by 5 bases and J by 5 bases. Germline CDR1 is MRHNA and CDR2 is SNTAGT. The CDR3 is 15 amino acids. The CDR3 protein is CASSPSGTGLETQYF. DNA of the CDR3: TGTGCCAGCAGTCCCTCCGGGACAGGGTTGGAGACCCAGTACTTC.

CDR3 residues: CASSNPNQETQYF. The CDR3 DNA is TGCGCCAGCAGCAATCCTAATCAAGAGACCCAGTACTTC. The chain joins TRBV5-1 to TRBJ2-5; D uncertain. Germline CDR1 is SGHRS and CDR2 is YFSETQ. The CDR3 is made up of 13 amino acids. V was shortened by 4 bases and J by 2 bases, with 9 bases between the two germline ends.

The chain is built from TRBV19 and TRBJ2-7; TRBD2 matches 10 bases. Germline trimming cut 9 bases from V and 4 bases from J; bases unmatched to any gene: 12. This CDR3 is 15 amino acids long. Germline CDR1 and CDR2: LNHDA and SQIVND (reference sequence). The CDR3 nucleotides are TGTGCCAGCCTACCCAGCGGGAGGGCTTCATACGAGCAGTACTTC. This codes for CASLPSGRASYEQYF.

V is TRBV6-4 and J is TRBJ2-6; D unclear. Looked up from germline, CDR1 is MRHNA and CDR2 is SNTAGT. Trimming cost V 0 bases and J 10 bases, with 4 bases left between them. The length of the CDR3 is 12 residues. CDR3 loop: CASSDSRNVLTF. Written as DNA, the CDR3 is TGTGCCAGCAGTGACTCGAGAAACGTCCTGACTTTC.

This CDR3 is CASSVGTSGESYSYEQYF. The CDR3 DNA is TGTGCCAGCAGCGTAGGGACTAGCGGAGAAAGCTACTCCTACGAGCAGTACTTC. The chain couples TRBV9 to TRBJ2-7, with 10 positions matching TRBD2. V trimming: 0 bases; J trimming: 0 bases; junction bases outside the gene matches: 9. Germline V CDR1 and CDR2: SGDLS, YYNGEE. There are 18 residues in the CDR3. The full variable domain, its missing parts supplied by reference TRBV9 and TRBJ2-7, is DSGVTQTPKHLITATGQRVTLRCSPRSGDLSVYWYQQSLDQGLQFLIQYYNGEERAKGNILERFSAQQFPDLHSELNLSSLELGDSALYFCASSVGTSGESYSYEQYFGPGTRLTVT.

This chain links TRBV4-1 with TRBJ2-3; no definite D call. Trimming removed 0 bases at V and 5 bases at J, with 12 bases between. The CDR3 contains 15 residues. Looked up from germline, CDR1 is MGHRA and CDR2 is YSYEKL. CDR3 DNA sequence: TGCGCCAGCAGCCAAGACTCGGAATTTGGAGATACGCAGTATTTT. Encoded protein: CASSQDSEFGDTQYF.